These 26 T cell receptor beta chains came from one sample sequenced in a study of CXCR3-negative and CXCR3-positive naive CD8 T cells. General observations from the study: CXCR3-negative naive cells had less hydrophobic TRB CDR3s than did CXCR3-positive naive cells.

The authors prepared UMI-labeled TRB cDNA libraries by 5' RACE. One entry per CDR3 protein, without DNA, is what TCRdb gives after re-calling the 5' RACE reads. The table lists more than 75,000 distinct CDR3 sequences. No antigens are known for them. Source material: naive CXCR3+ CD8+ T cells from blood. The subset denotes: CD45RO-CCR7+CD27+CD95- naive CD8+ T cells expressing CXCR3 (TNR3+). These receptor sequences come from a human donor in good health. Some clones in this sample may be carry-over from other donors' samples.

V and J are TRBV4-2 and TRBJ2-4. Germline V gene sequence: CDR1 LGHNA, CDR2 YNFKEQ. The CDR3 covers 17 residues. The chain's CDR3 is CASSQAYDRVAKNIQYF.

The J gene is TRBJ2-1, the V gene TRBV6-1; without DNA, the TCRdb call of TRBD2 cannot be checked. CDR1 and CDR2 from the germline V gene are MNHNS and SASEGT. This CDR3 contains 14 residues. The CDR3: CASSQYTSGGEQFF.

V gene TRBV7-2 combines with J gene TRBJ2-1; TCRdb indicates TRBD2, and absent DNA this call remains unverified. Germline V gene lookup returns CDR1 SGHTA and CDR2 FQGNSA. This CDR3 region has 14 residues. This CDR3 reads CAVLREGRHNEQFF.

This chain links TRBV6-2 or TRBV6-3 with TRBJ2-4; lacking DNA, the TRBD1 call made by TCRdb goes unchecked. Germline-derived CDR1 and CDR2 are MNHEY and SVGEGT. The CDR3 is 15 residues long. CDR3 loop: CASSSTGLRVNIQYF.

J is TRBJ2-7 and V is TRBV5-1. Germline V gene data show CDR1 as SGHRS and CDR2 as YFSETQ. The CDR3 covers 13 residues. The CDR3 loop is CASSLYGVREQYF.

The rearrangement joins TRBV6-2 or TRBV6-3 to TRBJ2-1. Germline V gene lookup returns CDR1 MNHEY and CDR2 SVGEGT. The CDR3 runs to 16 residues. CDR3: CASSYSSGSSYNEQFF.

V gene TRBV29-1 combines with J gene TRBJ2-2; checking the TCRdb D call of TRBD2 is not possible without DNA. The germline V gene has CDR1 SQVTM and CDR2 ANQGSEA. The CDR3 is made up of 15 amino acids. Here the CDR3 reads CSVESWASGSGELFF.

The chain couples TRBV27 to TRBJ2-7; TCRdb's D call of TRBD2 is untestable without DNA. CDR3 length equals 13 residues. Germline V gene lookup returns CDR1 MNHEY and CDR2 SMNVEV (reference sequence). The CDR3: CASGWPGGYEQYF.

This chain joins TRBV28 and TRBJ2-1; no DNA is available, so the TRBD2 call from TCRdb remains unchecked. The CDR3 runs 17 residues. From germline, CDR1 is MDHEN and CDR2 SYDVKM. The CDR3 is CASSPPGDYTPNNEQFF.

The chain carries TRBV7-9 and TRBJ1-2; TCRdb lists TRBD1, though no DNA is available to test this call. Germline V CDR1 and CDR2: SEHNR, FQNEAQ (reference sequence). This CDR3 is 14 amino acids long. The CDR3 spells CASSSWDRGYGYTF.

V and J are TRBV29-1 and TRBJ2-1. The CDR3 runs 11 residues. Looked up from germline, CDR1 is SQVTM and CDR2 is ANQGSEA. The chain's CDR3 is CSVPYRREQFF.

The chain joins TRBV9 to TRBJ2-7; checking the TCRdb D call of TRBD2 is not possible without DNA. This CDR3 comprises 13 residues. CDR1 is SGDLS and CDR2 is YYNGEE in the germline V gene. CDR3 protein: CASQATNGVEQYF.

The V gene is TRBV5-1, the J gene TRBJ2-2; without DNA, the TCRdb call of TRBD1 cannot be checked. This CDR3 contains 16 residues. Germline V gives CDR1 SGHRS, CDR2 YFSETQ. CDR3: CASSSGQGGPTRELFF.

This sequence joins TRBV3-1 and TRBJ2-5; without DNA, the TCRdb call of TRBD1 cannot be checked. This CDR3 is built from 15 residues. From germline, CDR1 is LGHDT and CDR2 YNNKEL (reference sequence). CDR3 protein: CASTRTGGGGETQYF.

This chain uses TRBV12-3 or TRBV12-4 with TRBJ2-4; without DNA, the TCRdb call of TRBD2 cannot be checked. The CDR3 loop spans 16 amino acids. This chain's CDR3 is CASSTNSGPWRNIQYF.

V and J are TRBV6-6 and TRBJ1-5; the TCRdb call, TRBD1, lacks DNA for checking. This CDR3 spans 13 amino acids. Germline loops: CDR1 MNHNY, CDR2 SVGAGI (reference sequence). The CDR3 spells CASTRDPNQPQHF.

V gene TRBV5-1 combines with J gene TRBJ2-7; TCRdb proposes TRBD1, but this gene call is untestable without DNA. CDR1 and CDR2 (germline): SGHRS, YFSETQ. This CDR3 comprises 16 residues. CDR3 protein: CASSSSWTGYSYEQYF.

The genes are TRBV7-3 and TRBJ2-7; TCRdb reports TRBD1, a call that lacks DNA to check it against. Per the germline V gene, CDR1 is SGHTA and CDR2 is FQGTGA. The CDR3 extends over 16 amino acids. CDR3 protein: CASSPQGRQGTYEQYF.

This chain uses TRBV7-6 with TRBJ2-7; the D call of TRBD1 rests on TCRdb alone, since no DNA is present to check it. This CDR3 comprises 13 residues. Germline V gene sequence: CDR1 SGHVS, CDR2 FNYEAQ. The CDR3 reads CANTPQGPYEQYF.

The CDR3 sequence: CASSQDVGRHNYGYTF. The J gene is TRBJ1-2, the V gene TRBV4-3. Germline CDR1 reads LGHNA; CDR2 reads YSLEER. The CDR3 loop spans 16 amino acids.

This sequence joins TRBV28 and TRBJ2-7; the TCRdb call, TRBD1, lacks DNA for checking. This CDR3 region has 14 residues. CDR1 and CDR2 from the germline V gene are MDHEN and SYDVKM. The CDR3 here is CASRIQGFSYEQYF.

The rearrangement joins TRBV6-1 to TRBJ1-4. The CDR3 extends over 11 amino acids. Germline CDR1 and CDR2: MNHNS and SASEGT. Here the CDR3 reads CASRGTEKLFF.

The chain employs TRBV2 and TRBJ2-7. Looked up from germline, CDR1 is SNHLY and CDR2 is FYNNEI. The CDR3 sequence is 11 residues long. CDR3 in amino acids: CASSTPFEQYF.

The chain employs TRBV9 and TRBJ1-4. The CDR3 extends over 13 amino acids. Germline CDR1 reads SGDLS; CDR2 reads YYNGEE. The CDR3 loop is CASSVIPSEKLFF.

V usage is TRBV29-1 and J usage is TRBJ2-3; the TCRdb D gene call, TRBD2, has no DNA to confirm it. This CDR3 is built from 13 residues. CDR1 and CDR2 (germline): SQVTM, ANQGSEA. CDR3: CSAVAGETDTQYF.

The chain employs TRBV10-3 and TRBJ2-3; TCRdb calls TRBD2, which cannot be checked without DNA. The CDR3 length is 14 residues. The germline gives CDR1 ENHRY, CDR2 SYGVKD. The CDR3 sequence is CAITTGTATDTQYF.